Reported below is one T cell receptor (beta chain). Its antigen is not known. Germline V gene data show CDR1 as SQVTM and CDR2 as ANQGSEA. This CDR3 spans 13 amino acids. Losses at the gene ends were 7 bases for V and 6 bases for J; bases not matched to a gene: 9. This sample is part of a study of T-cell reconstitution after alpha-beta-depleted transplantation in children. Regarding the study as a whole: Newly produced T cells mostly provided counts and TCRbeta diversity after one year, as hyperexpanded clones declined. In patients about two months after transplant, alpha-beta T cells reportedly arose from several hundred expanded graft clones. Surviving recipient cells, namely T cells and thymic progenitors, were the source of high day-60 TCRbeta diversity in some patients.

A library of TCRbeta sequences, prepared with unique molecular identifiers, was generated. TCRdb passed the PCR reads through MiXCR, listing each CDR3 protein once. This sample has 250,000 or so distinct CDR3 sequences; about 24% occur once, and the top ten carry 4% to 5.5%. The V call is TRBV29-1, the J call TRBJ2-7; 10 bases agree with TRBD1. This receptor was identified in a female patient aged 2-10 years who had a stem cell transplant for congenital amegakaryocytic thrombocytopenia, so the T cells may come from the graft donor. Sequenced material: PBMCs, mostly from graft donor cells, taken 360 days after TCRalphabeta/CD19-depleted stem cell transplant. As DNA, the CDR3 is TGCAGCGCTCGACAGGGGGCGGGGGTCGAGCAGTACTTC. This sequence encodes CSARQGAGVEQYF.